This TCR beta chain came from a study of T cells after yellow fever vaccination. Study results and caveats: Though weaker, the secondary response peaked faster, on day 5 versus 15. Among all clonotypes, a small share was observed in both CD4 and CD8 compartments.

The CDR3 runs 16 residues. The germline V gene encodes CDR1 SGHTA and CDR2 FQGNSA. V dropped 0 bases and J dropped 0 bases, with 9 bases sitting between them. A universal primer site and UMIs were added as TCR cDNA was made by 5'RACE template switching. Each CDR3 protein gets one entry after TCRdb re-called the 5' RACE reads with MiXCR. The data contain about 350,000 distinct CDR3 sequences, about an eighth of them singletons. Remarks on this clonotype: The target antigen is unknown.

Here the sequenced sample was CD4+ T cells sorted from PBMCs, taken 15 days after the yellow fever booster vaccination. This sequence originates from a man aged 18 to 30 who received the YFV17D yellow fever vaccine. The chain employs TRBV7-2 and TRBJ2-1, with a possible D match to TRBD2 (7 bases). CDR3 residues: CASSLAGGRSYNEQFF. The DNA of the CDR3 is TGTGCCAGCAGCTTAGCCGGGGGGCGCTCCTACAATGAGCAGTTCTTC.